Listed below are T cell receptor beta chains from one sample, sequenced in a study of spatial heterogeneity in lung cancer. TCRdb reprocessed the 5' RACE reads with MiXCR, giving one entry per CDR3 protein. The sample includes around 63,000 distinct CDR3 sequences, approximately 6% seen only once; the top ten take roughly 14%. The sequencing used PBMCs, collected at surgery. The receptors were gathered from a female donor with early-stage non-small cell lung cancer. CDR3s include the opening cysteine and the closing phenylalanine or tryptophan. The D gene is left open where the match is weak. A clone size is listed for some rows: how often the clone was seen (once, few, many), or a class if it is expanded.

clone size: many; J gene: TRBJ2-1; D gene: -; V gene: TRBV28; CDR3 protein: CASKTLGGRQGNEQFF; CDR3 DNA: TGTGCCAGCAAGACACTCGGCGGGAGACAGGGGAATGAGCAGTTCTTC
clone size: -; J gene: TRBJ2-1; D gene: TRBD1; V gene: TRBV11-2; CDR3 protein: CASSSSGTGGKNEQFF; CDR3 DNA: TGTGCCAGCAGCTCTTCCGGGACAGGGGGTAAGAATGAGCAGTTCTTC
clone size: few; J gene: TRBJ1-5; D gene: -; V gene: TRBV18; CDR3 protein: CASSRVPGHENGQPQHF; CDR3 DNA: TGTGCCAGCTCACGGGTTCCGGGACACGAGAACGGTCAGCCCCAGCATTTT
clone size: many; J gene: TRBJ1-5; D gene: -; V gene: TRBV7-2; CDR3 protein: CASSTNSNQPQHF; CDR3 DNA: TGTGCCAGCAGCACAAACAGCAATCAGCCCCAGCATTTT
clone size: many; J gene: TRBJ2-5; D gene: -; V gene: TRBV4-1; CDR3 protein: CASSQGFVDRETQYF; CDR3 DNA: TGCGCCAGCAGCCAAGGGTTCGTAGACAGGGAGACCCAGTACTTC
clone size: many; J gene: TRBJ1-3; D gene: TRBD1; V gene: TRBV6-5; CDR3 protein: CASSLEGTVSGNTIYF; CDR3 DNA: TGTGCCAGCAGTCTGGAGGGGACAGTCTCTGGAAACACCATATATTTT
clone size: many; J gene: TRBJ1-1; D gene: TRBD1; V gene: TRBV5-1; CDR3 protein: CASSWTGPNTEAFF; CDR3 DNA: TGCGCCAGCAGCTGGACAGGGCCGAACACTGAAGCTTTCTTT
clone size: many; J gene: TRBJ2-3; D gene: TRBD2; V gene: TRBV4-1; CDR3 protein: CASSQEGIGLAGEETDTQYF; CDR3 DNA: TGCGCCAGCAGCCAAGAGGGGATTGGACTAGCGGGAGAGGAGACAGATACGCAGTATTTT
clone size: -; J gene: TRBJ1-4; D gene: -; V gene: TRBV6-6; CDR3 protein: CASSSGTSTNEKLFF; CDR3 DNA: TGTGCCAGCAGTTCCGGGACCTCAACTAATGAAAAACTGTTTTTT
clone size: -; J gene: TRBJ2-7; D gene: TRBD2; V gene: TRBV20-1; CDR3 protein: CSARDERGQVYEQYF; CDR3 DNA: TGCAGTGCTAGAGATGAGCGGGGGCAAGTCTACGAGCAGTACTTC
clone size: many; J gene: TRBJ2-4; D gene: TRBD2; V gene: TRBV12-3/TRBV12-4; CDR3 protein: CASSLPSGRANIQYF; CDR3 DNA: TGTGCCAGCAGTTTACCTAGCGGGAGGGCTAACATTCAGTACTTC
clone size: many; J gene: TRBJ1-2; D gene: TRBD1; V gene: TRBV3-1; CDR3 protein: CASSQDWATLQGTNYGYTF; CDR3 DNA: TGTGCCAGCAGCCAAGATTGGGCTACTCTACAGGGGACTAACTATGGCTACACCTTC
clone size: many; J gene: TRBJ2-5; D gene: -; V gene: TRBV6-6; CDR3 protein: CASSYPGTETQYF; CDR3 DNA: TGTGCCAGCAGTTATCCGGGGACGGAGACCCAGTACTTC
clone size: few; J gene: TRBJ1-1; D gene: -; V gene: TRBV2; CDR3 protein: CASSAGTMNTEAFF; CDR3 DNA: TGTGCCAGCAGTGCTGGGACAATGAACACTGAAGCTTTCTTT
clone size: many; J gene: TRBJ1-1; D gene: TRBD1; V gene: TRBV25-1; CDR3 protein: CASGGQGATEAFF; CDR3 DNA: TGTGCCAGCGGGGGACAGGGGGCCACTGAAGCTTTCTTT
clone size: many; J gene: TRBJ2-2; D gene: TRBD2; V gene: TRBV6-1; CDR3 protein: CASSGRSGRTGELFF; CDR3 DNA: TGTGCCAGCAGTGGCCGTAGCGGGAGAACCGGGGAGCTGTTTTTT
clone size: many; J gene: TRBJ2-7; D gene: -; V gene: TRBV28; CDR3 protein: CASSPGGGLYEQYF; CDR3 DNA: TGTGCCAGCAGTCCCGGAGGGGGTCTCTACGAGCAGTACTTC
clone size: many; J gene: TRBJ2-5; D gene: -; V gene: TRBV5-1; CDR3 protein: CASSGNREETQYF; CDR3 DNA: TGCGCCAGCAGCGGAAACAGGGAAGAGACCCAGTACTTC
clone size: -; J gene: TRBJ2-5; D gene: -; V gene: TRBV15; CDR3 protein: CATSRDGVRAWETQYF; CDR3 DNA: TGTGCCACCAGCAGAGATGGAGTCAGGGCCTGGGAGACCCAGTACTTC
clone size: many; J gene: TRBJ1-1; D gene: -; V gene: TRBV6-6; CDR3 protein: CASKTNGGTEAFF; CDR3 DNA: TGTGCCAGCAAAACGAACGGCGGCACTGAAGCTTTCTTT